The sequence of this T cell receptor (beta chain) was determined in a study of blood T cell repertoires in COVID-19 (TCRdb year 2020). Background on the whole study: The collaborator samples originated in the United States, Italy and Spain and spanned the acute and convalescent phases of COVID-19. Where available, HLA class I and class II types were obtained from metadata supplied by the sample provider rather than from assay-based typing. The dataset comprised deeply sampled blood TCRbeta repertoires from subjects exposed to, actively infected with, or recovered from COVID-19. The repertoires were released in a freely available public database meant as a resource for research on the immune response to SARS-CoV-2. The samples were drawn from the first 160 participants of the ongoing ImmuneRACE study and from under 1,500 subjects provided by 6 global collaborators. The prospective study material was composed of cDNA or gDNA derived from T cells, B-cell-depleted T cells, or PBMCs. Sample metadata almost always included a de-identified subject ID, COVID-19 status, age in years and sex. The study at large found these results: How much clinical and demographic metadata was included differed by source and by participant, and the metadata was provided uncurated.

The collaborating institutions used their own protocols to collect whole blood in K2EDTA tubes. For TCRbeta analysis, collaborators shipped samples as frozen whole blood, isolated PBMCs, or DNA extracted from either of those sample types. TCRbeta CDR3 regions were amplified from genomic DNA using the immunoSEQ Assay, a bias-controlled multiplex PCR. Under the source paper's analysis protocol: The number of nucleated cells in each sample was estimated by amplification of reference gene primers within the assay. Sequence reads were collapsed and filtered to measure the absolute abundance of every unique TCRbeta CDR3 rearrangement. Productive Simpson clonality was computed per sample as the square root of Simpson's diversity index over productive rearrangements. TCRdb obtained this table from immuneACCESS and retained in-frame rearrangements with V and J assigned. These tables miss some clones; where compared with another copy, unresolved V genes account for less than half of the shortfall, and the remainder is unexplained. The D gene and trimming were derived from the DNA, and the V and J assignments and clone size from that table. The table for this sample lists 250,000 or so clones; approximately 81% of them were counted only once. Of the sample, 4.2% falls within the top ten clones.

Regarding this clone: This clone's antigen is unknown. Base-call qualities are not available, and no considerably larger clone is one nucleotide away.

V loses 3 bases of germline sequence and J loses 6 bases, and the interval between the two ends is 12 bases. The CDR3 runs 13 amino acids, cysteine and phenylalanine included. The retained sequence is limited to the CDR3, 39 bases, with the frame set at the first base. Taken from the germline V gene (reference sequence), the CDR1 and CDR2 loops are SGHKS and YYEKEE. The chain is encoded by TRBV5-5 joined to TRBJ1-2; the best D guess is TRBD1, with 5 bases matching. Sequenced input: peripheral blood. This TCR was recovered from a man in his sixties with acute or convalescent COVID-19. In nucleotides, the sequence is TGTGCCAGCAGCTCCGGCCCGACAGATGGCTACACCTTC. This sequence encodes CASSSGPTDGYTF.